These 23 T cell receptor beta chains were all obtained from the same sample, sequenced in a study of shared clonotypes between healthy human individuals. Clones were read by immunoSEQ multiplex PCR, and TCRdb kept only the in-frame ones, dropping some. The sample has 450,000 to 500,000 clones, roughly 80% seen once. The material sequenced was PBMCs. The receptors stem from a woman between 40 and 50 years old in good health. Some clones in this sample may be carry-over from other donors' samples.

The rearrangement links TRBV19 to TRBJ2-7; possibly TRBD2 for D (6 bases). CDR3 length: 14 residues. Trimming left V 3 bases short and J 2 bases short, with 11 bases between. Germline V lookup: CDR1 LNHDA, CDR2 SQIVND (reference sequence). CDR3 sequence: CASSMGREAYEQYF. The CDR3 DNA follows: TGTGCCAGTAGTATGGGCAGGGAGGCCTACGAGCAGTACTTC. Together with reference TRBV19 and TRBJ2-7, the CDR3 gives the full variable domain: DGGITQSPKYLFRKEGQNVTLSCEQNLNHDAMYWYRQDPGQGLRLIYYSQIVNDFQKGDIAEGYSVSREKKESFPLTVTSAQKNPTAFYLCASSMGREAYEQYFGPGTRLTVT.

This sequence joins TRBV6-6 and TRBJ2-1; 8 bases match TRBD2. The CDR3 totals 16 residues. Unmatched junction bases numbered 5, after V lost 2 bases and J lost 2 bases. Germline V gene lookup returns CDR1 MNHNY and CDR2 SVGAGI (reference sequence). The CDR3 spells CASSYISGNTYNEQFF. The CDR3 DNA reads as TGTGCCAGCAGTTACATTAGCGGGAACACCTACAATGAGCAGTTCTTC.

About this clone itself: A far larger clone is one nucleotide away, so this likely arose from a read error. Distinct nucleotide sequences in the sample also encode this CDR3. The V and J genes are TRBV7-9 and TRBJ2-6, with TRBD1 matching 10 bases. Germline CDR1 SEHNR, CDR2 FQNEAQ (reference sequence). The CDR3 contains 18 residues. The CDR3: CASSQRDRGGKGANVLTF. In DNA, the CDR3 is TGTGCCAGCAGCCAAAGGGACAGGGGCGGTAAAGGGGCCAACGTCCTGACCTTC.

V gene TRBV4-1 combines with J gene TRBJ2-7; 8 positions match TRBD2. The CDR3 totals 15 residues. V gave up 3 bases and J gave up 4 bases; unmatched junction bases: 8. Germline CDR1 MGHRA, CDR2 YSYEKL. The CDR3 DNA sequence: TGCGCCAGCAGCCAGTGGACTAGCCGATGGTACGAGCAGTACTTC. Its translation: CASSQWTSRWYEQYF.

Here the CDR3 DNA reads TGTGCCACCAGCGACTCGCTGGAGGTTGAAGAGACCCAGTACTTC. Residues: CATSDSLEVEETQYF. The gene calls are TRBV15 and TRBJ2-5, with D maybe TRBD2 (5 bases). This CDR3 contains 15 residues. V gave up 5 bases and J gave up 3 bases, with 16 bases separating them. Germline CDR1 LNHNV, CDR2 YYDKDF (reference sequence). The entire variable domain, with the rest obtained from reference TRBV15 and TRBJ2-5, is as follows: DAMVIQNPRYQVTQFGKPVTLSCSQTLNHNVMYWYQQKSSQAPKLLFHYYDKDFNNEADTPDNFQSRRPNTSFCFLDIRSPGLGDTAMYLCATSDSLEVEETQYFGPGTRLLVL.

The chain links TRBV9 to TRBJ2-1; D might be TRBD2 (6 bases). Per the germline V gene, CDR1 is SGDLS and CDR2 is YYNGEE. This CDR3 is 14 amino acids long. Trimming removed 4 bases from V and 2 bases from J, with 10 bases in between. CDR3 coding DNA: TGTGCCAGCAGCCCAGCTAGCGCCTACAATGAGCAGTTCTTC. Translation: CASSPASAYNEQFF.

The chain joins TRBV29-1 to TRBJ2-7; TRBD1 might be the D (5 bases). V was trimmed by 4 bases and J by 2 bases, leaving 12 bases between them. Germline V gene lookup returns CDR1 SQVTM and CDR2 ANQGSEA. This CDR3 region has 13 residues. The CDR3 spells CSVGGQGPYEQYF. Written as DNA, the CDR3 is TGCAGCGTTGGTGGTCAGGGTCCCTACGAGCAGTACTTC.

Written as DNA, the CDR3 is TGTGCCTGGAGTGTACGGGGGAATAGCAATCAGCCCCAGCATTTT. Protein sequence: CAWSVRGNSNQPQHF. The chain is built from TRBV30 and TRBJ1-5; tentatively, D is TRBD1 (5 bases). Germline CDR1 is GTSNPN and CDR2 is SVGIG (reference sequence). CDR3 size: 15 residues. Trimming removed 0 bases from V and 0 bases from J, with 9 bases in between.

The chain employs TRBV30 and TRBJ2-7; D not certain. CDR3 size: 14 residues. CDR1 is GTSNPN, CDR2 SVGIG, per germline (reference sequence). Trimming removed 2 bases from V and 0 bases from J, with 11 bases in between. The CDR3: CAWSYSMSSYEQYF. CDR3 DNA sequence: TGTGCCTGGAGTTACAGTATGAGCTCCTACGAGCAGTACTTC.

The sample holds a few counts of this clone. This chain uses TRBV11-1 with TRBJ2-5; the D gene could be TRBD1 or TRBD2 (5 bases each). V lost 2 bases, J lost 4 bases, and 11 bases lay in between. Germline V gene lookup returns CDR1 SGHAT and CDR2 FQDESV (reference sequence). This CDR3 has 14 amino acids. In nucleotides, the CDR3 is TGTGCCAGCAGCTTATCGGGACGCCGAGAGACCCAGTACTTC. This encodes CASSLSGRRETQYF.

This clone was seen a few times. The V and J genes are TRBV6-1 and TRBJ1-6, with a possible D match to TRBD1 (6 bases). Germline V CDR1 and CDR2: MNHNS, SASEGT. Trimming removed 7 bases at V and 10 bases at J, with 20 bases between. The CDR3 has 15 residues. The CDR3 nucleotides are TGTGCCAGCACACCAATACAGGGTGTTGAATCACCCCTCCACTTT. Translation gives CASTPIQGVESPLHF.

This clone was found once. The chain employs TRBV7-2 and TRBJ2-3; 9 bases match TRBD2. Germline values: CDR1 SGHTA, CDR2 FQGNSA. CDR3 length: 16 residues. J lost 4 bases, V lost 4 bases, and 9 bases had no gene match. CDR3 region: CASSSISGSGADTQYF. CDR3 nucleotides: TGTGCCAGCAGCTCAATTAGCGGGAGTGGGGCAGATACGCAGTATTTT. The full variable domain, completed using reference TRBV7-2 and TRBJ2-3, is GAGVSQSPSNKVTEKGKDVELRCDPISGHTALYWYRQSLGQGLEFLIYFQGNSAPDKSGLPSDRFSAERTGGSVSTLTIQRTQQEDSAVYLCASSSISGSGADTQYFGPGTRLTVL.

This clone was seen at least ten times. V is TRBV25-1 and J is TRBJ2-5, with 8 bases aligning to TRBD1. Trimming removed 2 bases from V and 3 bases from J; junction bases left unmatched: 5. The germline CDR1 and CDR2 sequences are MGHDK and SYGVNS. CDR3 length equals 15 residues. CDR3 DNA: TGTGCCAGCAGTGAAGGCCAGGGGGCCGAAGAGACCCAGTACTTC. Its protein product is CASSEGQGAEETQYF.

The sample holds a few counts of this clone. V gene TRBV5-1 combines with J gene TRBJ1-2, with 9 nucleotides matching TRBD1. The CDR3 consists of 14 residues. J was trimmed by 3 bases and V by 4 bases; bases with no gene match: 4. Looked up from germline, CDR1 is SGHRS and CDR2 is YFSETQ. CDR3 DNA sequence: TGCGCCAGCAGCACAGGGGGCGCGGACTATGGCTACACCTTC. Residues: CASSTGGADYGYTF.

This clone came up once. This chain uses TRBV29-1 with TRBJ2-3, with 9 positions matching TRBD2. Germline loops: CDR1 SQVTM, CDR2 ANQGSEA. V shed 0 bases and J 2 bases; nucleotides not matched to a gene: 9. The CDR3 extends over 17 amino acids. The CDR3 nucleotides are TGCAGCGTTGAAGATGAGTGGGCTAGCGGGAACACAGATACGCAGTATTTT. It specifies CSVEDEWASGNTDTQYF.

The rearrangement links TRBV7-9 to TRBJ2-5, with TRBD1 matching over 8 bases. Germline V gives CDR1 SEHNR, CDR2 FQNEAQ (reference sequence). J lost 4 bases, V lost 2 bases, and 9 bases had no gene match. This CDR3 has 16 residues. DNA of the CDR3: TGTGCCAGCAGCTTAATTCCGGGACAGGAGTCAGAGACCCAGTACTTC. Its translation is CASSLIPGQESETQYF.

The rearrangement links TRBV5-1 to TRBJ1-2; D gene ambiguous. V lost 0 bases, J lost 8 bases, and 11 bases lay in between. Germline loops: CDR1 SGHRS, CDR2 YFSETQ. The CDR3 is made up of 13 amino acids. CDR3 sequence (DNA): TGCGCCAGCAGCTTGGAGGGTTATGGGGGCTACACCTTC. Translating it yields CASSLEGYGGYTF. The complete variable domain, with remaining parts taken from reference TRBV5-1 and TRBJ1-2, reads KAGVTQTPRYLIKTRGQQVTLSCSPISGHRSVSWYQQTPGQGLQFLFEYFSETQRNKGNFPGRFSGRQFSNSRSEMNVSTLELGDSALYLCASSLEGYGGYTFGSGTRLTVV.

This clone was recorded only once. V gene TRBV9 combines with J gene TRBJ2-3; D gene ambiguous. Germline values: CDR1 SGDLS, CDR2 YYNGEE. V lost 1 base to trimming and J lost 6 bases, with 18 bases between them. CDR3 length: 16 residues. The DNA for the CDR3 is TGTGCCAGCAGCGTAAGGTATCTTCCCCAGAAGGATACGCAGTATTTT. Translated: CASSVRYLPQKDTQYF.

The chain links TRBV5-4 to TRBJ2-6; a possible D gene is TRBD1 (6 bases). V gave up 4 bases and J gave up 2 bases, with 13 bases separating them. The CDR3 is made up of 16 amino acids. Germline V lookup: CDR1 SGHNT, CDR2 YYREEE (reference sequence). The CDR3 loop reads CASSTKQGAGANVLTF. The CDR3 nucleotides read TGTGCCAGCAGCACGAAACAGGGAGCTGGGGCCAACGTCCTGACTTTC.

J is TRBJ1-3 and V is TRBV4-1, with D possibly matching TRBD1 (6 bases). The CDR3 is 17 residues long. Deletions cut 3 bases from V and 0 bases from J, with 15 bases between. Germline V lookup: CDR1 MGHRA, CDR2 YSYEKL. The CDR3 DNA reads TGCGCCAGCAGCCACACCAGGGGAGCAGACTCTGGAAACACCATATATTTT. Protein product: CASSHTRGADSGNTIYF.

The chain recombines TRBV18 with TRBJ2-2; 14 bases align to TRBD2. CDR1 is KGHSH, CDR2 LQKENI, per germline. The CDR3 runs 19 residues. The ends lost 3 bases at V and 6 bases at J; junction bases unmatched: 12. This chain's CDR3 is CASSPRSRLAGGPAGELFF. The CDR3 region has the DNA TGTGCCAGCTCACCCCGTTCCAGACTAGCGGGAGGGCCTGCCGGGGAGCTGTTTTTT.

The rearrangement links TRBV2 to TRBJ1-4; a weak D match, TRBD1 (5 bases). CDR3 length: 16 residues. Germline CDR1 SNHLY, CDR2 FYNNEI. V was clipped by 7 bases and J by 2 bases, with 17 bases between them. The CDR3 DNA reads as TGTGCCAGCACAGTCAGGGCTTTATCCACTAATGAAAAACTGTTTTTT. It translates to CASTVRALSTNEKLFF.

This sequence joins TRBV6-1 and TRBJ1-5; D gene unclear. CDR1 MNHNS and CDR2 SASEGT come from the germline V gene. Trimming pared 6 bases from V and 0 bases from J, leaving 3 bases between. This CDR3 has 12 residues. This chain's CDR3 is CASRGSNQPQHF. In nucleotides, the CDR3 is TGTGCCAGCAGGGGTAGCAATCAGCCCCAGCATTTT.